The 13 T cell receptor beta chains given below trace back to one sample, sequenced in a study of control samples from healthy donors and cancer patients. Clones were read by immunoSEQ multiplex PCR, and TCRdb kept only the in-frame ones, dropping some. The sample has roughly 50,000 clones; about 95% are singletons. The specimen was blood. These receptors all come from a man aged 25 to 40 in good health.

The chain links TRBV5-6 to TRBJ2-5; 7 positions agree with TRBD1. The V gene's germline CDR1 is SGHDT and CDR2 YYEEEE. This CDR3 region has 13 residues. V lost 6 bases and J lost 7; bases outside the gene matches: 9. Written as DNA, the CDR3 is TGTGCCAGCACCGCAGGGGGAGTTGGGACCCAGTACTTC. Encoded protein: CASTAGGVGTQYF.

The chain links TRBV27 to TRBJ2-7; D not certain. Germline V CDR1 and CDR2: MNHEY, SMNVEV (reference sequence). Trimming left V 1 base short and J 3 bases short, with 10 bases between. The CDR3 is 14 amino acids. In nucleotides, the CDR3 is TGTGCCAGCAGTTTATACGCGGAACACTACGAGCAGTACTTC. It is translated as CASSLYAEHYEQYF.

V and J are TRBV30 and TRBJ2-3; TRBD2 matches at 11 bases. Germline V gives CDR1 GTSNPN, CDR2 SVGIG (reference sequence). The CDR3 has 15 residues. With V trimmed by 4 bases and J by 7 bases, 10 bases remained unmatched. The DNA of the CDR3 is TGTGCCTGGACCTTTACTAGCGGGGGTTCATATACGCAGTATTTT. This translates into CAWTFTSGGSYTQYF.

V is TRBV28 and J is TRBJ1-1; D is possibly TRBD1 (6 bases). Germline CDR1 and CDR2: MDHEN and SYDVKM. The CDR3 length is 14 residues. The ends were cut back, 2 bases at V and 6 bases at J, with 13 bases in the middle. CDR3 amino acids: CASSLQGLTAEAFF. CDR3 DNA: TGTGCCAGCAGTTTACAGGGGCTCACGGCTGAAGCTTTCTTT.

V and J are TRBV30 and TRBJ1-6; 7 bases align to TRBD1. Germline lookup yields CDR1 GTSNPN and CDR2 SVGIG (reference sequence). There are 14 residues in the CDR3. V shed 3 bases, J shed 7 bases, and the junction held 6 bases outside the gene matches. The DNA of the CDR3 is TGTGCCTGGAGGTTCGGGACAGTCAATTCACCCCTCCACTTT. It translates to CAWRFGTVNSPLHF.

The rearrangement uses TRBV20-1 and TRBJ1-2; D is unresolved. The germline V and J ends were trimmed by 3 bases and 1 base, with 9 bases remaining between them. The CDR3 extends over 13 amino acids. Germline CDR1 reads DFQATT; CDR2 reads SNEGSKA (reference sequence). DNA for the CDR3: TGCAGTGCTAGTGGCAGGATTAACTATGGCTACACCTTC. As protein: CSASGRINYGYTF.

The chain is built from TRBV10-3 and TRBJ2-5; the D gene is possibly TRBD2 (6 bases). This CDR3 is built from 14 residues. CDR1 and CDR2 (germline): ENHRY, SYGVKD. V lost 0 bases and J 5 bases, leaving 10 bases between the germline ends. The CDR3 here is CAISESGGVETQYF. The CDR3 bases are TGTGCCATCAGTGAGTCAGGAGGGGTTGAGACCCAGTACTTC.

V gene TRBV2 combines with J gene TRBJ2-5; D uncertain. V was pared by 3 bases and J by 5 bases, with 16 bases between. The CDR3 is 15 residues long. Germline CDR1 reads SNHLY; CDR2 reads FYNNEI. The CDR3 region is CASSERLLESETQYF. The CDR3 DNA reads TGTGCCAGCAGTGAGAGACTTCTAGAATCGGAGACCCAGTACTTC.

The J gene is TRBJ2-6, the V gene TRBV28; D gene ambiguous. V dropped 2 bases and J dropped 6 bases, with 8 bases sitting between them. From germline, CDR1 is MDHEN and CDR2 SYDVKM. This CDR3 is built from 14 residues. In nucleotides, the CDR3 is TGTGCCAGCAGTTTACAATCTCTGGCCAACGTCCTGACTTTC. Its translation: CASSLQSLANVLTF.

The chain joins TRBV3-1 (or the pseudogene TRBV3-2) to TRBJ2-2; perhaps D is TRBD1 or TRBD2 (6 bases each). This CDR3 region has 13 residues. V lost 9 bases and J lost 6, with 14 bases in between. Germline V gives CDR1 LGHDT, CDR2 YNNKEL (reference sequence). The CDR3: CASSGGRAGELFF. Written as DNA, the CDR3 is TGTGCCAGTTCTGGGGGGCGGGCCGGGGAGCTGTTTTTT.

The chain couples TRBV5-6 to TRBJ2-7; TRBD1 is a possible D gene (5 bases). This CDR3 region has 13 residues. CDR1 and CDR2 from the germline V gene are SGHDT and YYEEEE. V lost 5 bases, J lost 2 bases, and 11 bases lay in between. The CDR3 loop reads CASSWTPPYEQYF. The CDR3 nucleotides read TGTGCCAGCAGTTGGACACCTCCCTACGAGCAGTACTTC.

This clone was counted once. This chain uses TRBV5-4 with TRBJ1-1; 9 bases align to TRBD1. CDR1 and CDR2 (germline): SGHNT, YYREEE (reference sequence). The CDR3 consists of 15 residues. The trim removed 3 bases at V and 0 bases at J, leaving 3 bases unmatched. The chain's CDR3 is CASSWGQGLNTEAFF. The CDR3 region has the DNA TGTGCCAGCAGCTGGGGACAGGGTCTGAACACTGAAGCTTTCTTT.

This chain links TRBV7-2 with TRBJ1-2, with 7 bases aligning to TRBD1. Unmatched junction bases numbered 11, after V lost 6 bases and J lost 4 bases. This CDR3 has 15 residues. Per the germline V gene, CDR1 is SGHTA and CDR2 is FQGNSA. CDR3 sequence reads: CASRLPSGQLYGYTF. CDR3 in DNA: TGTGCCAGCAGGCTACCCTCGGGACAGCTCTATGGCTACACCTTC.